The clone carrying this TCR beta chain was found once. The CDR3 runs 13 residues. The germline V gene encodes CDR1 MNHEY and CDR2 SMNVEV (reference sequence). Trimming shortened V by 2 bases and J by 4 bases, and 9 bases separated the two germline ends. This sample stems from a study of blood T cell repertoires in COVID-19. The table came from immunoSEQ multiplex PCR; TCRdb's copy has only in-frame clones and leaves some out. The repertoire holds a few hundred thousand clones, with approximately 90% as singletons. The chain recombines TRBV27 with TRBJ2-7; perhaps TRBD1 as D (6 bases). Sample: PBMCs or T cells enriched from blood (not recorded which). The sequence derives from a man aged 25 to 40 who had recovered from COVID-19. CDR3 residues: CASSLDRRYEQYF. The CDR3 DNA sequence: TGTGCCAGCAGTTTAGACAGGAGGTACGAGCAGTACTTC.